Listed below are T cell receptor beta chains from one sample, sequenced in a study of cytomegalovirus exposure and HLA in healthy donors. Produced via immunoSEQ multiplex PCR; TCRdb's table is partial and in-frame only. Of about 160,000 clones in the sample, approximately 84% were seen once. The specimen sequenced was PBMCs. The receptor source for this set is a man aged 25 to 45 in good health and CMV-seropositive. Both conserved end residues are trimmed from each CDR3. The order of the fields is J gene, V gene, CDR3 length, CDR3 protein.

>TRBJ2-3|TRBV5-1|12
ASTGGEVTDTQY
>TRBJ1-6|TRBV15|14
ATAPGQGLSHSPLH
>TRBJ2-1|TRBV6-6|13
ASSTAGGVYNEQF
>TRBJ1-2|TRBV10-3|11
AISETENYGYT
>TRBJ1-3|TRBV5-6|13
ASSLGGKAGNTIY
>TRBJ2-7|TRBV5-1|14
ASSYPRADSSYEQY
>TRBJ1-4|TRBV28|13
ASTLTGGAEEKLF
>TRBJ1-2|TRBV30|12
AWGRDTPNYGYT
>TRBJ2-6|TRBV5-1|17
ASSLGRDLALAGANVLT
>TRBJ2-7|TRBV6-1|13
ASSSSRGESYEQY
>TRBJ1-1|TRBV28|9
ASSLNREAF
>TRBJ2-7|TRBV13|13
ASSQGGLPTDEQY
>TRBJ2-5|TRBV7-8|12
ASSRGTGIETQY
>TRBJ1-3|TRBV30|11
AWSVSSGNTIY
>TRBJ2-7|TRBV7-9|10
ASSARFYEQY
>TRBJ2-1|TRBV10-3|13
AISVGTGGPNEQF
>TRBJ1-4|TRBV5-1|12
ASSSGQGGEKLF
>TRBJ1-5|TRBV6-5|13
ASRPTGGAQQPQH
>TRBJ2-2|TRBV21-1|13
ASSKTGENTGELF
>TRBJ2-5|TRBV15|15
ATSSFPKASSQETQY
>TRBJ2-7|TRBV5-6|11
ASNPGHSYEQY
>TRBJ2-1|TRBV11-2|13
ASRKGLAGANEQF
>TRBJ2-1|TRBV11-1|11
ASSLAGLAGVF
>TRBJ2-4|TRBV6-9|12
ASRVTRAKNIQY